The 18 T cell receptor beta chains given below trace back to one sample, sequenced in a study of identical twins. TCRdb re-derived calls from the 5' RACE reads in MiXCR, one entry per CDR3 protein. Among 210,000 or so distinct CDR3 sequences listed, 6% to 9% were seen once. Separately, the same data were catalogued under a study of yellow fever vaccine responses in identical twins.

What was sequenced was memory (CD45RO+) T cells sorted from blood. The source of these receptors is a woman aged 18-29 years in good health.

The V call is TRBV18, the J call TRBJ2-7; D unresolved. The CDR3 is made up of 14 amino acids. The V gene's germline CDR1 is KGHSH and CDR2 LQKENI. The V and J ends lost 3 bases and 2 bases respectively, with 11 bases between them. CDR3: CASSPVAIPYEQYF. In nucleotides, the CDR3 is TGTGCCAGCTCACCTGTGGCAATACCCTACGAGCAGTACTTC. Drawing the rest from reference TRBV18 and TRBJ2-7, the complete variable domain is NAGVMQNPRHLVRRRGQEARLRCSPMKGHSHVYWYRQLPEEGLKFMVYLQKENIIDESGMPKERFSAEFPKEGPSILRIQQVVRGDSAAYFCASSPVAIPYEQYFGPGTRLTVT.

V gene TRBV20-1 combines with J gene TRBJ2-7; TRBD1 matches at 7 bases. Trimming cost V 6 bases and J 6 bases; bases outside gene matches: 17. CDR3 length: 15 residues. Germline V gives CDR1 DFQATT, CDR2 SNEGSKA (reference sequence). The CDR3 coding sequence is TGCAGTGCGCCGAGAACGTCGACAGGGATCCGCGAGCAGTACTTC. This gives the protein CSAPRTSTGIREQYF.

The CDR3 DNA reads TGTGCCAGCAGTTACAGGGCGGGAAACCAAGAGACCCAGTACTTC. Amino acids: CASSYRAGNQETQYF. The chain links TRBV6-5 to TRBJ2-5, with D maybe TRBD2 (6 bases). Germline V gene data show CDR1 as MNHEY and CDR2 as SVGAGI. The V end was cut by 2 bases, the J end by 0 bases, with 10 bases between. The CDR3 has 15 amino acids.

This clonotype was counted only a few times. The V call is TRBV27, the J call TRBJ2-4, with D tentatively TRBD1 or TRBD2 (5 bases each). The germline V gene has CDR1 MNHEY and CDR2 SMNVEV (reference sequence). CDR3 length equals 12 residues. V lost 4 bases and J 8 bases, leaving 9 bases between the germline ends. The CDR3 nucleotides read TGTGCCAGCAGTTCCGGGACGGACATTCAGTACTTC. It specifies CASSSGTDIQYF.

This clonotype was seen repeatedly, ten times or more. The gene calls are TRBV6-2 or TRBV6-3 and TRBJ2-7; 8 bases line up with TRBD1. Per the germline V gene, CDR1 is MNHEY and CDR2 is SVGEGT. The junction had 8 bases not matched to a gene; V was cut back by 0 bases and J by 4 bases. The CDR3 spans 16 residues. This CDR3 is CASSYSIGQGWYEQYF. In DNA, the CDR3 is TGTGCCAGCAGTTACTCGATCGGACAGGGATGGTACGAGCAGTACTTC.

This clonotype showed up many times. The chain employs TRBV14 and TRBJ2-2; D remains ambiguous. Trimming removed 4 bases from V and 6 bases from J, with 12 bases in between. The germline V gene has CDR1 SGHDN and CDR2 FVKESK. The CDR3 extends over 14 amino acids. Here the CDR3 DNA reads TGTGCCAGCAGCCCCTTGGTCCGATCCGGGGAGCTGTTTTTT. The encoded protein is CASSPLVRSGELFF.

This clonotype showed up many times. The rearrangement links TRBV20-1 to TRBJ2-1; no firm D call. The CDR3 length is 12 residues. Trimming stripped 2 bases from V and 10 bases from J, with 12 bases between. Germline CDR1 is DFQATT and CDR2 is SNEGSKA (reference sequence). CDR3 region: CSARSSDIEQFF. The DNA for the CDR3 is TGCAGTGCTAGATCATCCGACATAGAGCAGTTCTTC.

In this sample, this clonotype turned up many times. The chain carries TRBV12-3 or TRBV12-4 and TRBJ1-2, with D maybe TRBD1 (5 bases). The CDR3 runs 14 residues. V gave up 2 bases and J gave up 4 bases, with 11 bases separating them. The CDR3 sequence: CASSLRSGAYGYTF. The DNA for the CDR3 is TGTGCCAGCAGTTTAAGGTCTGGGGCCTATGGCTACACCTTC.

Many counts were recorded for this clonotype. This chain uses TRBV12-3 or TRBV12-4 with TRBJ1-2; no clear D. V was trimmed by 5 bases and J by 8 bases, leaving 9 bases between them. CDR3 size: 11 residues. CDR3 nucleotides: TGTGCCAGCAGTAACTTTGGCGGCTACACCTTC. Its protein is CASSNFGGYTF.

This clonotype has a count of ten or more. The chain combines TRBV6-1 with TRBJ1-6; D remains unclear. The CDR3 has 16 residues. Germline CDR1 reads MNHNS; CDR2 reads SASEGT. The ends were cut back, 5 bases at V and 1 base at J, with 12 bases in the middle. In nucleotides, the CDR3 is TGTGCCAGCAGTATAGGGTGGCAGTCCTATAATTCACCCCTCCACTTT. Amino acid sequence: CASSIGWQSYNSPLHF.

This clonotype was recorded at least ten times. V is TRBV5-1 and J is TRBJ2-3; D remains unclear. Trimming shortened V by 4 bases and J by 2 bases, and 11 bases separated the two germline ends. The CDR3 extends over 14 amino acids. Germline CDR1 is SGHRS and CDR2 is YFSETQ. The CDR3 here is CASSTDGNTDTQYF. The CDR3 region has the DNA TGCGCCAGCAGCACGGACGGAAACACAGATACGCAGTATTTT.

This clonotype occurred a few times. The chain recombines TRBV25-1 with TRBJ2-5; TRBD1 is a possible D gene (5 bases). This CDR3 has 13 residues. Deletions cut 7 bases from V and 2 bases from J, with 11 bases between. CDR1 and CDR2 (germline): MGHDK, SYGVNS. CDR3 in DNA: TGTGCCAGCACTACAGGCGGACAAGAGACCCAGTACTTC. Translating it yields CASTTGGQETQYF.

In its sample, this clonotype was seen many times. The CDR3, as DNA: TGCGCCAGCAGCCCCCTTGGGGAGGTCACAGATACGCAGTATTTT. It translates to CASSPLGEVTDTQYF. This chain connects TRBV5-1 to TRBJ2-3; perhaps TRBD2 as D (6 bases). Germline V gene sequence: CDR1 SGHRS, CDR2 YFSETQ. The V gene lost 4 bases and the J gene lost 2 bases, with 14 bases spanning the gap. The CDR3 consists of 15 residues.

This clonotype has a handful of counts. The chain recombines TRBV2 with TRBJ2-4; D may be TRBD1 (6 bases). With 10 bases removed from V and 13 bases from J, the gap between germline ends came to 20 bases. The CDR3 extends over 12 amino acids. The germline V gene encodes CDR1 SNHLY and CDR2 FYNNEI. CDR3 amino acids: CATNIGQSIQYF. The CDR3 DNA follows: TGTGCCACCAATATCGGACAGTCTATACAGTACTTC.

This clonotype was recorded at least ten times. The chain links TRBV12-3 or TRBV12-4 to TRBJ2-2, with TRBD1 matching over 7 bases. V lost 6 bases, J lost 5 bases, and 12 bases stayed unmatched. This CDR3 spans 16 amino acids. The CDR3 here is CASSHGYRGITGELFF. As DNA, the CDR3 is TGTGCCAGCAGCCATGGTTACAGGGGAATTACCGGGGAGCTGTTTTTT.

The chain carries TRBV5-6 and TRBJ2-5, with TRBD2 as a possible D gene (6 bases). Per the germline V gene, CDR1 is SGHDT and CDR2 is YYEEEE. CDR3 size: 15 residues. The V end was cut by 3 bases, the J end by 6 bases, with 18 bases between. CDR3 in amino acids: CASSSGPGEGKTQYF. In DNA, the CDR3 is TGTGCCAGCAGCTCCGGCCCGGGGGAAGGAAAGACCCAGTACTTC.

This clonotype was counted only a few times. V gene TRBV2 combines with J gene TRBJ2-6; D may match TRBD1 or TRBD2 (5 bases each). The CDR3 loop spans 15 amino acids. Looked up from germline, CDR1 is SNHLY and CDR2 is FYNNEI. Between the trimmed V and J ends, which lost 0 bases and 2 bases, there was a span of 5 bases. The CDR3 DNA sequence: TGTGCCAGCAGTGAAGCGGGGGCTGGGGCCAACGTCCTGACTTTC. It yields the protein CASSEAGAGANVLTF.

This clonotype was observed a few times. The CDR3 spells CASSRGIRYEQYF. In nucleotides, the CDR3 is TGTGCCAGCAGTAGAGGGATTAGGTACGAGCAGTACTTC. This chain links TRBV27 with TRBJ2-7, with D perhaps matching TRBD2 (5 bases). The CDR3 spans 13 residues. The V gene lost 5 bases and the J gene lost 4 bases, with 12 bases spanning the gap. Germline V lookup: CDR1 MNHEY, CDR2 SMNVEV (reference sequence).